These T cell receptor beta chains were read from a single sample in a study of T cells in Graves' hyperthyroidism and ophthalmopathy. TCRdb re-analysed the multiplex PCR reads in MiXCR, keeping a single row per CDR3 protein. The sample contains 450,000 to 700,000 distinct CDR3 sequences, 35% to 55% of which appear only once. The material sequenced was peripheral blood or thyroid tissue (not recorded which). The receptors originated from an adult woman with Graves' disease, either hyperthyroidism or ophthalmopathy (not recorded which). Both conserved end residues are part of each CDR3. Fields, in order: V gene, CDR3 length, D gene, J gene, clone size, CDR3 protein, CDR3 DNA. A D gene is named only where the DNA matches it firmly. Expanded clones are given a class, and other clones once, few, many or no size at all.

TRBV29-1	14	TRBD1	TRBJ1-6	once	CSFGQGGYNSPLHF	TGCAGCTTCGGACAGGGGGGGTATAATTCACCCCTCCACTTT
TRBV6-6	14	TRBD1	TRBJ1-1	NA	CAISDREGGTEAFF	TGTGCCATCAGCGACAGGGAGGGCGGCACTGAAGCTTTCTTT
TRBV7-8	18	NA	TRBJ2-2	NA	CASSRGVKQGSNTGELFF	TGTGCCAGCAGCAGGGGGGTGAAACAGGGATCGAACACCGGGGAGCTGTTTTTT
TRBV2	15	TRBD2	TRBJ2-2	many	CASIAGTRRTGELFF	TGTGCCAGCATCGCCGGGACTAGACGCACCGGGGAGCTGTTTTTT
TRBV27	13	NA	TRBJ1-6	many	CASRADFISPLHF	TGTGCCAGCAGAGCAGATTTCATATCACCCCTCCACTTT
TRBV6-6	12	TRBD1	TRBJ2-1	NA	CASSYPTGVQFF	TGTGCCAGCAGTTACCCTACAGGGGTGCAGTTCTTC
TRBV7-8	15	NA	TRBJ2-5	NA	CASKLTLNTEETQYF	TGTGCCAGCAAGCTGACACTGAACACTGAAGAGACCCAGTACTTC
TRBV5-1	14	NA	TRBJ1-2	NA	CASSLTSGDYGYTF	TGCGCCAGCAGCTTGACTTCAGGGGACTATGGCTACACCTTC
TRBV15	14	NA	TRBJ2-5	NA	CATSTGTLSEPHYF	TGTGCCACCAGCACGGGGACGTTGAGTGAGCCCCACTACTTC
TRBV7-2	14	NA	TRBJ2-7	NA	CASSPDGQTYEQYF	TGCGCCAGCAGCCCGGACGGACAGACCTACGAGCAGTACTTC
TRBV4-2	16	TRBD1	TRBJ2-7	few	CASSQAGAGGEHEQYF	TGTGCCAGCAGCCAAGCAGGGGCAGGGGGAGAACACGAGCAGTACTTC
TRBV9	15	TRBD1	TRBJ2-5	few	CASSDRGAYQETQYF	TGTGCCAGCAGCGACAGGGGTGCGTACCAAGAGACCCAGTACTTC
TRBV24-1	16	NA	TRBJ1-5	NA	CATSARSRVGNQPQHF	TGTGCCACCAGTGCTAGATCCAGGGTAGGCAATCAGCCCCAGCATTTT
TRBV7-3	18	NA	TRBJ2-6	NA	CASSRTQGWNTGANVLTF	TGTGCCAGCAGCCGTACGCAGGGTTGGAACACTGGGGCCAACGTCCTGACTTTC
TRBV29-1	13	NA	TRBJ1-1	NA	CSAPDRMNTEAFF	TGCAGCGCTCCCGACAGGATGAACACTGAAGCTTTCTTT
TRBV19	15	NA	TRBJ1-2	few	CASSIRSRTSDGYTF	TGTGCCAGTAGTATAAGGTCCAGGACGAGCGATGGCTACACCTTC
TRBV10-3	14	NA	TRBJ1-5	few	CAISRLGLGQPQHF	TGTGCCATCAGTCGTTTAGGGCTAGGTCAGCCCCAGCATTTT
TRBV7-9	16	TRBD2	TRBJ2-6	NA	CASSPSGTSGANVLTF	TGTGCCAGCAGCCCTAGCGGGACATCTGGGGCCAACGTCCTGACTTTC
TRBV7-9	14	NA	TRBJ2-5	few	CASSSRDSQETQYF	TGTGCCAGCAGCAGCCGGGACTCTCAAGAGACCCAGTACTTC
TRBV7-3	14	TRBD2	TRBJ2-1	NA	CASSLIAGDNEQFF	TGTGCCAGCAGCTTAATCGCGGGAGACAATGAGCAGTTCTTC
TRBV12-3/TRBV12-4	11	NA	TRBJ1-1	NA	CASSSRPEAFF	TGTGCCAGCAGTTCTCGACCTGAAGCTTTCTTT
TRBV20-1	15	TRBD2	TRBJ2-2	few	CSASGSGSGAGELFF	TGCAGTGCTAGCGGTAGCGGGTCGGGTGCCGGGGAGCTGTTTTTT
TRBV5-5	16	TRBD2	TRBJ2-5	many	CASSFQRLAGGETQYF	TGTGCCAGCAGCTTTCAACGACTAGCGGGAGGAGAGACCCAGTACTTC
TRBV15	17	TRBD1	TRBJ2-5	NA	CATSRGGDRVTTETQYF	TGTGCCACCAGCAGAGGGGGAGACAGGGTAACGACAGAGACCCAGTACTTC
TRBV24-1	13	TRBD1	TRBJ2-5	NA	CATSSQGAVTQYF	TGTGCCACCAGCAGCCAGGGGGCGGTGACCCAGTACTTC
TRBV7-7	16	TRBD2	TRBJ2-2	NA	CASSLATSGSTGELFF	TGTGCCAGCAGCTTAGCAACTAGCGGGAGCACCGGGGAGCTGTTTTTT
TRBV20-1	12	TRBD1	TRBJ1-1	NA	CSARDQGVSAFF	TGCAGTGCTAGAGATCAGGGGGTCTCGGCTTTCTTT
TRBV5-1	15	TRBD2	TRBJ2-7	many	CASSLSPSGSNEQYF	TGCGCCAGCAGCCTCAGTCCTAGCGGGAGTAACGAGCAGTACTTC
TRBV7-2	16	NA	TRBJ2-7	many	CASSLDRQRPSYEQYF	TGTGCCAGCAGCTTAGACCGACAACGTCCAAGCTACGAGCAGTACTTC
TRBV5-1	14	NA	TRBJ2-5	many	CASSFSHGPETQYF	TGCGCCAGCAGCTTCTCACATGGCCCGGAGACCCAGTACTTC
TRBV6-1	13	NA	TRBJ1-6	many	CASSDLGDSPLHF	TGTGCCAGCAGTGATCTTGGGGATTCACCCCTCCACTTT
TRBV5-8	13	NA	TRBJ1-1	many	CASSSDPETEAFF	TGTGCCAGCAGCTCAGACCCGGAGACTGAAGCTTTCTTT
TRBV7-8	15	NA	TRBJ2-3	NA	CASSAGGGSTDTQYF	TGTGCCAGCAGCGCAGGGGGGGGAAGCACAGATACGCAGTATTTT
TRBV12-3/TRBV12-4	14	NA	TRBJ1-1	NA	CASSLGRGNNEQFF	TGTGCCAGCAGTTTAGGGCGGGGGAACAATGAGCAGTTCTTT
TRBV5-6	15	NA	TRBJ2-3	NA	CASSPTGLNTDTQYF	TGTGCCAGCAGCCCAACGGGACTCAACACAGATACGCAGTATTTT
TRBV7-2	14	NA	TRBJ2-7	many	CASSRVGNSYEQYF	TGTGCCAGCAGTCGAGTCGGGAACTCCTACGAGCAGTACTTC
TRBV6-5	13	NA	TRBJ2-7	many	CASSWDSAYEQYF	TGTGCCAGCAGTTGGGACTCTGCCTACGAGCAGTACTTC
TRBV7-3	16	NA	TRBJ1-4	NA	CASSSLGGATNEKLFF	TGTGCCAGCAGCTCCCTCGGCGGGGCAACTAATGAAAAACTGTTTTTT
TRBV18	14	NA	TRBJ1-1	NA	CASSPNQMNTEAFF	TGTGCCAGCTCACCAAACCAGATGAACACTGAAGCTTTCTTT
TRBV5-1	16	TRBD1	TRBJ2-2	many	CASSSLQGASAGELFF	TGCGCCAGCAGCTCTTTACAGGGGGCATCTGCCGGGGAGCTGTTTTTT
TRBV28	14	NA	TRBJ1-2	many	CASSFETLSVSYTF	TGTGCCAGCAGTTTCGAGACCCTTAGCGTTAGCTACACCTTC
TRBV15	15	TRBD1	TRBJ2-5	many	CATSRRGQYQETQYF	TGTGCCACCAGCAGGAGGGGGCAGTACCAAGAGACCCAGTACTTC
TRBV12-3/TRBV12-4	15	NA	TRBJ2-7	many	CASSGTGTARYEQYF	TGTGCCAGCAGTGGAACCGGGACGGCCCGCTACGAGCAGTACTTC
TRBV2	10	NA	TRBJ2-5	NA	CASSDPSRYF	TGTGCCAGCAGTGACCCGTCCCGGTACTTC
TRBV7-9	16	NA	TRBJ2-7	NA	CASSLDDGPRTYEQYF	TGTGCCAGCAGCCTCGACGACGGTCCTCGTACCTACGAGCAGTACTTC
TRBV20-1	13	NA	TRBJ2-5	NA	CSASGKPQETQYF	TGCAGTGCATCCGGGAAGCCCCAAGAGACCCAGTACTTC
TRBV5-1	14	TRBD1	TRBJ2-7	NA	CASSLRPQGGEQYF	TGCGCCAGCAGCTTGCGCCCACAGGGGGGCGAGCAGTACTTC
TRBV7-3	16	NA	TRBJ2-6	NA	CASSLGEGTGANVLTF	TGTGCCAGCAGCTTAGGTGAGGGAACTGGGGCCAACGTCCTGACTTTC
TRBV10-3	15	TRBD1	TRBJ2-5	NA	CATSDPQGAVETQYF	TGTGCCACCAGTGATCCACAGGGGGCGGTGGAGACCCAGTACTTC
TRBV6-1	16	NA	TRBJ2-2	NA	CASSFYNGRVSGELFF	TGTGCCAGCAGTTTCTATAACGGGAGAGTATCCGGGGAGCTGTTTTTT
TRBV6-5	12	NA	TRBJ2-1	NA	CASSYSSNEQFF	TGTGCCAGCAGTTACAGTAGCAATGAGCAGTTCTTC
TRBV29-1	12	NA	TRBJ1-2	few	CSAADSDYGYTF	TGCAGCGCCGCGGACAGCGACTATGGCTACACCTTC
TRBV7-9	15	TRBD1	TRBJ1-5	NA	CASRPGTGHNQPQHF	TGTGCCAGCAGGCCCGGGACAGGGCACAATCAGCCCCAGCATTTT
TRBV25-1	14	TRBD2	TRBJ2-7	many	CASISTSGYYEQYF	TGTGCCAGCATATCTACTAGCGGATACTACGAGCAGTACTTC